A selection of T cell receptor beta chains follows, all from one sample in a study of memory CD4+ T cells and cytomegalovirus serostatus. Sequenced by immunoSEQ multiplex PCR; TCRdb stores in-frame clones only, minus some. The table lists tens of thousands of clones, around 72% of them singletons. Sequenced input: memory CD4+ T cells from blood. Every receptor here comes from an adult in good health and CMV-seronegative. Each CDR3 is given with its conserved first and last residue. Each record gives: CDR3 length, V gene, clone size, D gene, J gene, CDR3 protein, CDR3 DNA. D genes are given only for firm matches. Some rows mark clone size as missing; the rest say once, few, many or name a class of expanded clone.

len: 15; v_gene: TRBV27; abundance: NA; d_gene: TRBD2; j_gene: TRBJ2-5; CDR3aa: CASSFAGTSKETQYF; CDR3nt: TGTGCCAGCAGTTTCGCCGGGACTAGCAAAGAGACCCAGTACTTC
len: 17; v_gene: TRBV19; abundance: NA; d_gene: TRBD1; j_gene: TRBJ1-2; CDR3aa: CASSSGQGNFANYGYTF; CDR3nt: TGTGCCAGTAGTTCGGGACAGGGGAATTTTGCTAACTATGGCTACACCTTC
len: 14; v_gene: TRBV4-2; abundance: NA; d_gene: NA; j_gene: TRBJ2-1; CDR3aa: CASSQVDRENEQFF; CDR3nt: TGTGCCAGCAGCCAAGTAGATAGGGAAAATGAGCAGTTCTTC
len: 13; v_gene: TRBV6-5; abundance: NA; d_gene: TRBD1; j_gene: TRBJ1-2; CDR3aa: CASSATGEYGYTF; CDR3nt: TGTGCCAGCAGTGCGACAGGGGAATATGGCTACACCTTC
len: 15; v_gene: TRBV6-6; abundance: NA; d_gene: NA; j_gene: TRBJ1-2; CDR3aa: CASNVQKEFSYGYTF; CDR3nt: TGTGCCAGCAACGTCCAGAAGGAGTTTTCCTATGGCTACACCTTC
len: 14; v_gene: TRBV6-4; abundance: once; d_gene: NA; j_gene: TRBJ2-2; CDR3aa: CASSDSGDTGELFF; CDR3nt: TGTGCCAGCAGTGACTCAGGGGACACCGGGGAGCTGTTTTTT
len: 18; v_gene: TRBV7-9; abundance: NA; d_gene: NA; j_gene: TRBJ2-5; CDR3aa: CASSLAGLARVVQETQYF; CDR3nt: TGTGCCAGCAGCTTAGCGGGCCTAGCAAGGGTGGTCCAAGAGACCCAGTACTTC
len: 15; v_gene: TRBV19; abundance: NA; d_gene: TRBD1; j_gene: TRBJ2-4; CDR3aa: CASRGQLTYKNIQYF; CDR3nt: TGTGCCAGTAGGGGACAGCTTACTTATAAAAACATTCAGTACTTC
len: 14; v_gene: TRBV5-1; abundance: once; d_gene: NA; j_gene: TRBJ2-2; CDR3aa: CASIQDGLTGELFF; CDR3nt: TGCGCCAGCATCCAGGACGGATTGACCGGGGAGCTGTTTTTT
len: 15; v_gene: TRBV7-9; abundance: NA; d_gene: NA; j_gene: TRBJ2-7; CDR3aa: CASSLVTGVFDEQYF; CDR3nt: TGTGCCAGCAGCTTAGTGACGGGGGTTTTTGATGAGCAGTACTTC
len: 12; v_gene: TRBV28; abundance: NA; d_gene: NA; j_gene: TRBJ1-2; CDR3aa: CASRTGSYGYTF; CDR3nt: TGTGCCAGCAGAACCGGGAGCTATGGCTACACCTTC
len: 14; v_gene: TRBV30; abundance: NA; d_gene: NA; j_gene: TRBJ2-5; CDR3aa: CAWSRGGEEETQYF; CDR3nt: TGTGCCTGGAGCAGGGGGGGGGAGGAAGAGACCCAGTACTTC
len: 16; v_gene: TRBV6-5; abundance: NA; d_gene: TRBD1; j_gene: TRBJ1-1; CDR3aa: CASSYSSGTVYTEAFF; CDR3nt: TGTGCCAGCAGTTACTCATCGGGGACAGTATACACTGAAGCTTTCTTT
len: 13; v_gene: TRBV30; abundance: NA; d_gene: NA; j_gene: TRBJ2-5; CDR3aa: CAWGEGRQETQYF; CDR3nt: TGTGCCTGGGGAGAGGGGAGGCAGGAGACCCAGTACTTC
len: 16; v_gene: TRBV28; abundance: NA; d_gene: TRBD1; j_gene: TRBJ1-1; CDR3aa: CASTVTGAPTATEAFF; CDR3nt: TGTGCCAGCACCGTAACAGGGGCCCCCACGGCGACTGAAGCTTTCTTT
len: 15; v_gene: TRBV29-1; abundance: few; d_gene: NA; j_gene: TRBJ1-1; CDR3aa: CSVSATGNPNTEAFF; CDR3nt: TGCAGCGTTTCTGCAACAGGAAACCCGAACACTGAAGCTTTCTTT
len: 15; v_gene: TRBV11-2; abundance: NA; d_gene: NA; j_gene: TRBJ1-3; CDR3aa: CASSLDANSGNTIYF; CDR3nt: TGTGCCAGCAGCTTAGATGCGAACTCTGGAAACACCATATATTTT
len: 14; v_gene: TRBV30; abundance: NA; d_gene: NA; j_gene: TRBJ2-3; CDR3aa: CAWRATLSTDTQYF; CDR3nt: TGTGCCTGGAGGGCGACATTGAGCACAGATACGCAGTATTTT
len: 17; v_gene: TRBV5-6; abundance: NA; d_gene: NA; j_gene: TRBJ1-5; CDR3aa: CASSFRGTRSGNQPQHF; CDR3nt: TGTGCCAGCAGCTTTAGAGGCACCCGGTCGGGCAATCAGCCCCAGCATTTT
len: 17; v_gene: TRBV7-8; abundance: NA; d_gene: NA; j_gene: TRBJ2-1; CDR3aa: CASSLSAGSGSYNEQFF; CDR3nt: TGTGCCAGCAGCTTATCCGCCGGATCAGGCTCCTACAATGAGCAGTTCTTC
len: 14; v_gene: TRBV7-2; abundance: NA; d_gene: NA; j_gene: TRBJ2-3; CDR3aa: CASSSTGLGDTQYF; CDR3nt: TGTGCCAGCAGCTCCACAGGGTTAGGAGATACGCAGTATTTT
len: 13; v_gene: TRBV7-2; abundance: NA; d_gene: NA; j_gene: TRBJ1-5; CDR3aa: CASSSGWGQPQHF; CDR3nt: TGTGCCAGCAGCTCAGGGTGGGGTCAGCCCCAGCATTTT
len: 12; v_gene: TRBV7-8; abundance: NA; d_gene: NA; j_gene: TRBJ1-1; CDR3aa: CASSSVDSGAFF; CDR3nt: TGTGCCAGCAGCTCCGTGGACAGTGGGGCTTTCTTT
len: 13; v_gene: TRBV15; abundance: NA; d_gene: NA; j_gene: TRBJ2-3; CDR3aa: CATSRERVDTQYF; CDR3nt: TGTGCCACCAGCAGAGAGCGGGTGGATACGCAGTATTTT
len: 14; v_gene: TRBV27; abundance: few; d_gene: NA; j_gene: TRBJ1-2; CDR3aa: CASSLSGQNYGYTF; CDR3nt: TGTGCCAGCAGTTTATCTGGACAGAATTATGGCTACACCTTC
len: 14; v_gene: TRBV7-9; abundance: NA; d_gene: TRBD1; j_gene: TRBJ1-2; CDR3aa: CASSYRTGVVGYTF; CDR3nt: TGTGCCAGCAGCTACCGGACAGGGGTGGTTGGCTACACCTTC
len: 15; v_gene: TRBV7-3; abundance: NA; d_gene: NA; j_gene: TRBJ2-1; CDR3aa: CASSLQTVQNNEQFF; CDR3nt: TGTGCCAGCAGCTTACAGACCGTCCAGAACAATGAGCAGTTCTTC
len: 13; v_gene: TRBV6-1; abundance: NA; d_gene: NA; j_gene: TRBJ2-7; CDR3aa: CASSEGARDKEYF; CDR3nt: TGTGCCAGCAGTGAAGGGGCCCGGGACAAGGAGTACTTC
len: 15; v_gene: TRBV6-1; abundance: NA; d_gene: TRBD1; j_gene: TRBJ1-5; CDR3aa: CASKLGQQLNQPQHF; CDR3nt: TGTGCCAGCAAATTGGGACAGCAGCTCAATCAGCCCCAGCATTTT
len: 14; v_gene: TRBV2; abundance: few; d_gene: NA; j_gene: TRBJ1-2; CDR3aa: CASSEGVGAYGYTF; CDR3nt: TGTGCCAGCAGTGAAGGTGTAGGGGCTTACGGCTACACCTTC
len: 15; v_gene: TRBV6-5; abundance: NA; d_gene: TRBD1; j_gene: TRBJ2-2; CDR3aa: CASSYSGQDTGELFF; CDR3nt: TGTGCCAGCAGTTACTCGGGACAGGATACCGGGGAGCTGTTTTTT
len: 15; v_gene: TRBV27; abundance: NA; d_gene: TRBD1; j_gene: TRBJ1-3; CDR3aa: CASSLSGQGRNTIYF; CDR3nt: TGTGCCAGCAGTCTCTCGGGACAGGGAAGGAACACCATATATTTT
len: 14; v_gene: TRBV5-6; abundance: once; d_gene: TRBD1; j_gene: TRBJ2-5; CDR3aa: CASSSPTGSETQYF; CDR3nt: TGTGCCAGCAGCTCACCGACAGGGTCCGAGACCCAGTACTTC
len: 15; v_gene: TRBV6-4; abundance: NA; d_gene: NA; j_gene: TRBJ2-3; CDR3aa: CASSVIGTKGDTQYF; CDR3nt: TGTGCCAGCAGTGTTATCGGGACGAAGGGCGATACGCAGTATTTT
len: 13; v_gene: TRBV28; abundance: NA; d_gene: NA; j_gene: TRBJ1-1; CDR3aa: CASTPQGIAEAFF; CDR3nt: TGTGCCAGCACCCCCCAGGGTATCGCTGAAGCTTTCTTT
len: 12; v_gene: TRBV5-6; abundance: NA; d_gene: NA; j_gene: TRBJ2-1; CDR3aa: CASSLVHNEQFF; CDR3nt: TGTGCCAGCAGCTTGGTACACAATGAGCAGTTCTTC
len: 14; v_gene: TRBV4-2; abundance: NA; d_gene: TRBD2; j_gene: TRBJ2-1; CDR3aa: CASSQGLAGPGQFF; CDR3nt: TGTGCCAGCAGCCAAGGACTAGCGGGGCCGGGACAGTTCTTC
len: 15; v_gene: TRBV11-3; abundance: NA; d_gene: NA; j_gene: TRBJ1-5; CDR3aa: CASSLAQGKDQPQHF; CDR3nt: TGTGCCAGCAGCTTAGCGCAGGGGAAGGATCAGCCCCAGCATTTT
len: 16; v_gene: TRBV19; abundance: NA; d_gene: NA; j_gene: TRBJ1-1; CDR3aa: CASSIVRGPQNTEAFF; CDR3nt: TGTGCCAGTAGTATAGTTAGGGGACCCCAGAACACTGAAGCTTTCTTT
len: 15; v_gene: TRBV2; abundance: medium-sized; d_gene: TRBD1; j_gene: TRBJ2-2; CDR3aa: CASSVGTGFGGELFF; CDR3nt: TGTGCCAGCAGTGTAGGGACAGGGTTTGGCGGGGAGCTGTTTTTT
len: 19; v_gene: TRBV7-9; abundance: NA; d_gene: TRBD1; j_gene: TRBJ1-1; CDR3aa: CASSKDIWQGAVRYTEAFF; CDR3nt: TGTGCCAGCAGCAAAGATATTTGGCAGGGGGCTGTCAGGTACACTGAAGCTTTCTTT
len: 17; v_gene: TRBV5-1; abundance: NA; d_gene: TRBD2; j_gene: TRBJ2-1; CDR3aa: CASSFKTLAELYNEQFF; CDR3nt: TGCGCCAGCAGCTTTAAAACGCTAGCGGAGTTGTACAATGAGCAGTTCTTC
len: 12; v_gene: TRBV19; abundance: few; d_gene: NA; j_gene: TRBJ1-5; CDR3aa: CASSGSNQPQHF; CDR3nt: TGTGCCAGTTCTGGTAGCAATCAGCCCCAGCATTTT
len: 14; v_gene: TRBV27; abundance: NA; d_gene: NA; j_gene: TRBJ1-1; CDR3aa: CASSKQGAYTEAFF; CDR3nt: TGTGCCAGCAGTAAACAGGGTGCGTACACTGAAGCTTTCTTT
len: 14; v_gene: TRBV19; abundance: NA; d_gene: TRBD2; j_gene: TRBJ2-5; CDR3aa: CASSRGGTVTLQYF; CDR3nt: TGTGCCAGTAGTCGCGGGGGGACCGTCACGCTACAGTACTTC
len: 15; v_gene: TRBV6-1; abundance: NA; d_gene: TRBD1; j_gene: TRBJ1-1; CDR3aa: CASSEVGGRVYRAFF; CDR3nt: TGTGCCAGCAGTGAAGTAGGGGGCAGGGTATATCGAGCTTTCTTT
len: 13; v_gene: TRBV2; abundance: once; d_gene: NA; j_gene: TRBJ2-3; CDR3aa: CASCARYADTQYF; CDR3nt: TGTGCCAGTTGTGCCAGGTATGCAGATACGCAGTATTTT
len: 16; v_gene: TRBV7-8; abundance: once; d_gene: NA; j_gene: TRBJ1-2; CDR3aa: CASSLVPGQTNYGYTF; CDR3nt: TGTGCCAGCAGCTTAGTGCCGGGACAAACCAACTATGGCTACACCTTC